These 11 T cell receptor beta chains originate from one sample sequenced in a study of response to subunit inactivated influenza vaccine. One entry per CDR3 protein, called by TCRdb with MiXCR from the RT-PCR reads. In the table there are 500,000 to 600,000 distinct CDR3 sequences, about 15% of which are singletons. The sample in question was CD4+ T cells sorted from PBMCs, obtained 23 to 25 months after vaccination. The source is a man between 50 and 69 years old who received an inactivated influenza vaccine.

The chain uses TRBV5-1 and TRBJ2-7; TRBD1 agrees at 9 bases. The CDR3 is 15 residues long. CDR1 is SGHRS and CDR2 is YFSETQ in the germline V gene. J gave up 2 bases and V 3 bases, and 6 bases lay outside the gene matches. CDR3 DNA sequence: TGCGCCAGCAGCTGGGAACGGACAGGGGCCTACGAGCAGTACTTC. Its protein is CASSWERTGAYEQYF.

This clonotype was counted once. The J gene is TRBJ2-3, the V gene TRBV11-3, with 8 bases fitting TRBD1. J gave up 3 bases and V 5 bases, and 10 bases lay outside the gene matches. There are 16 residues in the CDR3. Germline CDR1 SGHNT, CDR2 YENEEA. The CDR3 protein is CASSKAGTGVTDTQYF. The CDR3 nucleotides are TGTGCCAGCAGCAAGGCCGGGACAGGAGTTACAGATACGCAGTATTTT. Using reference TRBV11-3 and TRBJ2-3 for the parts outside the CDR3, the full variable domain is EAGVVQSPRYKIIEKKQPVAFWCNPISGHNTLYWYLQNLGQGPELLIRYENEEAVDDSQLPKDRFSAERLKGVDSTLKIQPAELGDSAVYLCASSKAGTGVTDTQYFGPGTRLTVL.

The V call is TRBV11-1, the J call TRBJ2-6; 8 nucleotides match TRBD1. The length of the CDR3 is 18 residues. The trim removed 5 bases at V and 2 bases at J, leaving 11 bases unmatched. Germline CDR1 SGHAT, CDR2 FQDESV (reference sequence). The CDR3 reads CASSVTGTGWPGANVLTF. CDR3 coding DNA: TGTGCCAGCAGCGTAACCGGGACAGGTTGGCCTGGGGCCAACGTCCTGACTTTC.

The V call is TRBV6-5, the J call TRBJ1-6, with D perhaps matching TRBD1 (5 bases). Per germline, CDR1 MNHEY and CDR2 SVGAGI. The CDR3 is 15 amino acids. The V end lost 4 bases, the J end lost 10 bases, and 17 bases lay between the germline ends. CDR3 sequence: CASSSSARVESPLHF. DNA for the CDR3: TGTGCCAGCAGTTCCTCCGCCAGGGTGGAATCACCCCTCCACTTT.

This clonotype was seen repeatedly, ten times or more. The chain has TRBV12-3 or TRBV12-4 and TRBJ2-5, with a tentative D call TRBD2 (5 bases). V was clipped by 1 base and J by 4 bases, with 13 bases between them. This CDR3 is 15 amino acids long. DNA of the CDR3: TGTGCCAGCAGTTTAGGGGGAGAGAGAGGAGAGACCCAGTACTTC. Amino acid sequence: CASSLGGERGETQYF.

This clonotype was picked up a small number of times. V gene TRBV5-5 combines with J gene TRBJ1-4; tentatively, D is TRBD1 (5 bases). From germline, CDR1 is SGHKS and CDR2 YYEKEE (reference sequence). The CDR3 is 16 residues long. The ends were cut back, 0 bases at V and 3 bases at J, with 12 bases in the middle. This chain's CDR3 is CASSLEQARSNEKLFF. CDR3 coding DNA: TGTGCCAGCAGCTTGGAACAGGCGCGCTCTAATGAAAAACTGTTTTTT.

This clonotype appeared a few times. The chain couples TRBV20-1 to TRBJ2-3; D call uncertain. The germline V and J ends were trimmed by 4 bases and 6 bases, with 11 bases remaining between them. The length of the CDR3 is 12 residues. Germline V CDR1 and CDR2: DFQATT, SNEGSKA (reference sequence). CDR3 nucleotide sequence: TGCAGTGCTAAGTTGCGGATGGATACGCAGTATTTT. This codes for CSAKLRMDTQYF.

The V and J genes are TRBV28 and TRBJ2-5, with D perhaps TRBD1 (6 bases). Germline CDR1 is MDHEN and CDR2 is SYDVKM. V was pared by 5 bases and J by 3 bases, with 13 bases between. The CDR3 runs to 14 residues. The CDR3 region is CASSPGTQKETQYF. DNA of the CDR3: TGTGCCAGCAGTCCCGGGACACAAAAAGAGACCCAGTACTTC.

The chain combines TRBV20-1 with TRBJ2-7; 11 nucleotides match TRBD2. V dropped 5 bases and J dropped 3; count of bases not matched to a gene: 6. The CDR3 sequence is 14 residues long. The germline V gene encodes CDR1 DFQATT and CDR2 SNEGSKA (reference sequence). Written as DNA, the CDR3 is TGCAGTGCTCACCCGGGACTAGCGGACTACGAGCAGTACTTC. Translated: CSAHPGLADYEQYF.

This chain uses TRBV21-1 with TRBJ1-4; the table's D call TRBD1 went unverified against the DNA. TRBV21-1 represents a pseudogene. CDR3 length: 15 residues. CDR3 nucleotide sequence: TGTGCCAGCAGCAAAGTCGGGCAGGGTGGGGAAAAACTGTTTTTT. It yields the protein CASSKVGQGGEKLFF.

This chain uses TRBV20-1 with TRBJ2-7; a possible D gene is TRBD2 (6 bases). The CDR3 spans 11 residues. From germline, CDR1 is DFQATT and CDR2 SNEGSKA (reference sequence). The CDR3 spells CSASGLYEQYF. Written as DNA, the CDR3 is TGCAGCGCCTCGGGACTCTACGAGCAGTACTTC.